Sequencing of this TCR beta chain was carried out in a study of CD8 T cells in Susac syndrome. Points on this clonotype: Its target is not known.

The study's findings and limits: Individuals included in the TCR sequencing and HLA analysis were acknowledged by the study to be relatively few in number. The peak of CD8+ clonal expansion in Susac was seen in TEMRA cells and active patients.

Isolation of CD8+ and CD4+ T cells was performed negatively, whereas enrichment of TEMRA cells was done by FACS. The CDR3 length is 13 residues. Trimming cost V 4 bases and J 8 bases, with 15 bases left between them. Germline CDR1 and CDR2: SGDLS and YYNGEE. RNA totalling roughly 0.5 to 1 ug underwent reverse transcription with random hexamers. It was immunoSEQ multiplex PCR that amplified TCR beta CDR3 across 54 Vbeta and 13 Jbeta. Each CDR3 protein is one row after TCRdb ran MiXCR on the immunoSEQ multiplex PCR reads. The sample gives about 110,000 distinct CDR3 sequences, less than 95% of which show up once; approximately 0.41% is in the top ten.

This rearrangement joins TRBV9 to TRBJ1-2, with D uncertain. The sequenced sample was CD8+ T cells from PBMCs. The source is a human donor with Susac syndrome. CDR3 region: CASSPQGSPGYTF. CDR3 sequence (DNA): TGTGCCAGCAGCCCCCAAGGATCCCCGGGCTACACCTTC.